These 28 T cell receptor beta chains were sequenced from one sample in a study of beta chain features in type 1 diabetes. The study, taken as a whole, reports: Shortening that was moderate but significant affected the TCRB CDR3s of Type 1 diabetes patients in all four CD4+ subsets.

No antigen has been identified for these receptors. cDNA synthesis used the whole RNA isolate, giving expressed TCRB sequences. The protocol was immunoSEQ multiplex PCR, while the TCRdb copy is restricted to in-frame clones and leaves out a portion. The sample holds about 250,000 clones, about a tenth seen once. Sequencing input: naive CD4+ T cells from blood. These receptors were collected from a man in his thirties or forties with type 1 diabetes.

V gene TRBV5-4 combines with J gene TRBJ2-5; a possible D gene is TRBD2 (5 bases). The CDR3 has 14 residues. Germline-derived CDR1 and CDR2 are SGHNT and YYREEE (reference sequence). Trimming pared 4 bases from V and 2 bases from J, leaving 12 bases between. As DNA, the CDR3 is TGTGCCAGCAGCCTGCGGGCAGAGCAAGAGACCCAGTACTTC. The encoded protein is CASSLRAEQETQYF.

The rearrangement joins TRBV4-1 to TRBJ2-1, with 9 bases matching TRBD1. This CDR3 has 14 residues. Germline CDR1 MGHRA, CDR2 YSYEKL. The V segment lost 0 bases and the J segment 7 bases; nucleotides outside the gene matches: 1. The DNA of the CDR3 is TGCGCCAGCAGCCAAGAGACAGGGGGTAATGAGCAGTTCTTC. Protein product: CASSQETGGNEQFF.

The chain employs TRBV7-2 and TRBJ2-1; D gene unclear. V lost 2 bases, J lost 1 base, and 6 bases lay in between. Germline values: CDR1 SGHTA, CDR2 FQGNSA. CDR3 size: 14 residues. The CDR3 DNA sequence: TGTGCCAGCAGCTTAACGGGTTCCTACAATGAGCAGTTCTTC. This gives the protein CASSLTGSYNEQFF.

The chain links TRBV29-1 to TRBJ2-1; a possible D gene is TRBD2 (7 bases). Trimming stripped 4 bases from V and 3 bases from J, with 16 bases between. Germline CDR1 and CDR2: SQVTM and ANQGSEA. The CDR3 loop spans 15 amino acids. CDR3: CSVGRGLTDYNEQFF. In DNA, the CDR3 is TGCAGCGTTGGGCGGGGGCTCACGGACTACAATGAGCAGTTCTTC.

This clone was recorded a few times. This chain connects TRBV5-1 to TRBJ2-2; D is undetermined. V lost 7 bases and J lost 4, with 17 bases in between. The germline V gene encodes CDR1 SGHRS and CDR2 YFSETQ. The CDR3 sequence is 15 residues long. This CDR3 reads CASSTGSVGTGELFF. The CDR3 bases are TGCGCCAGCTCGACCGGGTCAGTGGGCACCGGGGAGCTGTTTTTT. Together with reference TRBV5-1 and TRBJ2-2, the CDR3 gives the full variable domain: KAGVTQTPRYLIKTRGQQVTLSCSPISGHRSVSWYQQTPGQGLQFLFEYFSETQRNKGNFPGRFSGRQFSNSRSEMNVSTLELGDSALYLCASSTGSVGTGELFFGEGSRLTVL.

This chain links TRBV6-5 with TRBJ2-5, with 9 nucleotides matching TRBD1. Per the germline V gene, CDR1 is MNHEY and CDR2 is SVGAGI. V lost 0 bases, J lost 5 bases, and 7 bases stayed unmatched. This CDR3 contains 16 residues. The CDR3 DNA reads TGTGCCAGCAGTTACTCCGGACAGGGGTTAGGGGAGACCCAGTACTTC. The encoded protein is CASSYSGQGLGETQYF.

The rearrangement uses TRBV10-3 and TRBJ2-7; maybe TRBD2 (6 bases). V lost 3 bases and J 0 bases, leaving 12 bases between the germline ends. The CDR3 totals 15 residues. The germline CDR1 and CDR2 sequences are ENHRY and SYGVKD. The CDR3 is CAISDQAGSSYEQYF. DNA of the CDR3: TGTGCCATCAGTGATCAGGCGGGGAGCTCCTACGAGCAGTACTTC.

This clone was observed a handful of times. This rearrangement joins TRBV4-1 to TRBJ2-5, with no clear D. This CDR3 contains 13 residues. The germline CDR1 and CDR2 sequences are MGHRA and YSYEKL. Trimming removed 4 bases from V and 5 bases from J, with 11 bases in between. CDR3 residues: CASSRLVLETQYF. The DNA for the CDR3 is TGCGCCAGCAGCCGACTGGTCCTGGAGACCCAGTACTTC.

This clone was seen more than once but under ten times. This sequence joins TRBV2 and TRBJ1-5; no reliable D call. Germline assignment: CDR1 SNHLY and CDR2 FYNNEI. The ends were cut back, 5 bases at V and 0 bases at J, with 17 bases in the middle. The CDR3 extends over 17 amino acids. In DNA form, the CDR3 reads TGTGCCAGCAGTTCTCCGCGGGGTGACAATAGCAATCAGCCCCAGCATTTT. Its translation: CASSSPRGDNSNQPQHF.

This chain joins TRBV6-6 and TRBJ1-1; D not certain. V was pared by 10 bases and J by 0 bases, with 15 bases between. The CDR3 is made up of 14 amino acids. Germline CDR1 is MNHNY and CDR2 is SVGAGI (reference sequence). CDR3 nucleotides: TGTGCCACGACAAAGAAACAGCTGAACACTGAAGCTTTCTTT. Translating gives CATTKKQLNTEAFF.

This clone was observed a handful of times. This chain links TRBV5-1 with TRBJ2-1, with unresolved D. The germline gives CDR1 SGHRS, CDR2 YFSETQ. The CDR3 loop spans 14 amino acids. Deletions cut 1 base from V and 0 bases from J, with 5 bases between. The CDR3 loop is CASSLFGSYNEQFF. CDR3 in DNA: TGCGCCAGCAGCTTGTTCGGCTCCTACAATGAGCAGTTCTTC.

The chain has TRBV30 and TRBJ2-1; no clear D gene. CDR3 length: 12 residues. Germline V gene sequence: CDR1 GTSNPN, CDR2 SVGIG (reference sequence). The V end was cut by 4 bases, the J end by 5 bases, with 9 bases between. CDR3 coding DNA: TGTGCCTGGACAATGGGCCACAATGAGCAGTTCTTC. It translates to CAWTMGHNEQFF.

This clone has more than one count but fewer than ten. A junction boundary mismatches the germline segment, possibly from a read error. The CDR3 DNA follows: TGTGCCAGCAGCCAAGGCGGGGGAACTCCACAGGACTTC. Translated: CASSQGGGTPQDF. The V call is TRBV4-2, the J call TRBJ2-5; 7 nucleotides align to TRBD2. The germline V gene encodes CDR1 LGHNA and CDR2 YNFKEQ. CDR3 length: 13 amino acids.

This chain uses TRBV5-4 with TRBJ2-1; D unclear. The ends were cut back, 0 bases at V and 3 bases at J, with 7 bases in the middle. This CDR3 has 14 residues. Looked up from germline, CDR1 is SGHNT and CDR2 is YYREEE (reference sequence). CDR3 bases: TGTGCCAGCAGCTTGGGTTCCCTCTACAATGAGCAGTTCTTC. Encoded protein: CASSLGSLYNEQFF.

This clone has just a few counts. The chain is built from TRBV9 and TRBJ1-4; unclear D gene. This CDR3 region has 14 residues. The germline V gene has CDR1 SGDLS and CDR2 YYNGEE. Trimming stripped 2 bases from V and 5 bases from J, with 10 bases between. CDR3 loop: CASSVRRENEKLFF. The CDR3 DNA is TGTGCCAGCAGCGTCCGGCGGGAAAATGAAAAACTGTTTTTT.

This clone was recorded a few times. The DNA of the CDR3 is TGTGCCAGCAGCTTAGGAGCGGGGGGACCGAGAAATGAGCAGTTCTTC. Its translation: CASSLGAGGPRNEQFF. The rearrangement uses TRBV7-9 and TRBJ2-1; 9 positions agree with TRBD2. The J segment lost 7 bases and the V segment lost 1 base, leaving 8 bases of the junction unmatched. The CDR3 covers 16 residues. The germline V gene has CDR1 SEHNR and CDR2 FQNEAQ (reference sequence).

This clone was seen a few times. V gene TRBV5-1 combines with J gene TRBJ1-2; weak D call: TRBD1 (6 bases). Germline CDR1 and CDR2: SGHRS and YFSETQ. CDR3 length: 14 amino acids. V was pared by 7 bases and J by 2 bases, with 15 bases between. The CDR3 reads CASARYRDNYGYTF. The CDR3 DNA is TGCGCCAGCGCCAGGTACAGGGACAACTATGGCTACACCTTC. Supplemented by reference TRBV5-1 and TRBJ1-2, the full variable domain reads KAGVTQTPRYLIKTRGQQVTLSCSPISGHRSVSWYQQTPGQGLQFLFEYFSETQRNKGNFPGRFSGRQFSNSRSEMNVSTLELGDSALYLCASARYRDNYGYTFGSGTRLTVV.

This clone has a handful of counts. This chain joins TRBV7-2 and TRBJ1-1; 7 nucleotides line up with TRBD1. The germline V gene encodes CDR1 SGHTA and CDR2 FQGNSA. V was pared by 2 bases and J by 5 bases, with 5 bases of the junction left unmatched. The CDR3 is made up of 14 amino acids. The CDR3 region has the DNA TGTGCCAGCAGCTTATTGCCAGGGGGTACTGAAGCTTTCTTT. Its protein is CASSLLPGGTEAFF.

This chain connects TRBV4-1 to TRBJ1-1, with TRBD1 identical over 9 bases. The CDR3 totals 15 residues. V gave up 4 bases and J gave up 6 bases; unmatched junction bases: 9. CDR1 is MGHRA and CDR2 is YSYEKL in the germline V gene. CDR3 residues: CASSRTTGGIAEAFF. CDR3 sequence (DNA): TGCGCCAGCAGCCGCACGACAGGGGGGATCGCTGAAGCTTTCTTT.

The rearrangement links TRBV29-1 to TRBJ1-4; D uncertain. Germline V gives CDR1 SQVTM, CDR2 ANQGSEA. V was cut by 7 bases and J by 0 bases, with 6 bases left in between. The length of the CDR3 is 12 residues. The CDR3 sequence: CSATATNEKLFF. CDR3 DNA: TGCAGCGCAACGGCAACTAATGAAAAACTGTTTTTT.

This chain links TRBV4-3 with TRBJ2-5; TRBD1 matches 8 bases. The CDR3 consists of 15 residues. The germline gives CDR1 LGHNA, CDR2 YSLEER. Losses at the gene ends were 0 bases for V and 9 bases for J; bases not matched to a gene: 9. CDR3 amino acids: CASSQDWTGFAAQYF. As DNA, the CDR3 is TGCGCCAGCAGCCAAGATTGGACAGGGTTTGCGGCCCAGTACTTC.

This clone has more than one count but fewer than ten. This CDR3 is also generated by other DNA sequences in the sample. The chain is built from TRBV2 and TRBJ2-3; D ambiguous. Trimming pared 3 bases from V and 4 bases from J, leaving 5 bases between. CDR1 SNHLY and CDR2 FYNNEI come from the germline V gene. This CDR3 has 12 residues. CDR3 sequence (DNA): TGTGCCAGCAGTGATCGGGCAGATACGCAGTATTTT. Its protein product is CASSDRADTQYF.

This clone was found a few times. The V gene is TRBV2, the J gene TRBJ2-3, with unresolved D. Germline V gene lookup returns CDR1 SNHLY and CDR2 FYNNEI. This CDR3 spans 12 amino acids. Deletions cut 7 bases from V and 2 bases from J, with 7 bases between. The CDR3 DNA follows: TGTGCCAGCAACACAGACACAGATACGCAGTATTTT. This codes for CASNTDTDTQYF.

This sequence joins TRBV9 and TRBJ2-1; TRBD2 might be the D (6 bases). CDR1 SGDLS and CDR2 YYNGEE come from the germline V gene. The CDR3 spans 11 residues. V shed 3 bases and J shed 12 bases, with 10 bases lying between them. The CDR3 bases are TGTGCCAGCAGCGCCCAGGGAGGGCAGTTCTTC. Translation gives CASSAQGGQFF. The entire variable domain, with the rest obtained from reference TRBV9 and TRBJ2-1, is as follows: DSGVTQTPKHLITATGQRVTLRCSPRSGDLSVYWYQQSLDQGLQFLIQYYNGEERAKGNILERFSAQQFPDLHSELNLSSLELGDSALYFCASSAQGGQFFGPGTRLTVL.

The gene calls are TRBV6-5 and TRBJ2-5, with D unresolved. Germline CDR1 reads MNHEY; CDR2 reads SVGAGI. The CDR3 sequence is 14 residues long. Trimming cost V 4 bases and J 1 base, with 10 bases left between them. DNA of the CDR3: TGTGCCAGCAGTTGGCGGTTTCTCCAAGAGACCCAGTACTTC. Translating it yields CASSWRFLQETQYF.

Ten or more counts support this clone. The rearrangement links TRBV11-2 to TRBJ2-3; D is undetermined. V lost 5 bases to trimming and J lost 4 bases, with 10 bases between them. CDR3 length equals 13 residues. CDR1 SGHAT and CDR2 FQNNGV come from the germline V gene. CDR3 bases: TGTGCCAGCAGCCGAGCCATCCCAGATACGCAGTATTTT. Translated, it gives CASSRAIPDTQYF.

This clone was seen more than once but under ten times. The rearrangement uses TRBV7-2 and TRBJ2-5; no clear D gene. Trimming cost V 5 bases and J 1 base, with 11 bases left between them. Germline V gene sequence: CDR1 SGHTA, CDR2 FQGNSA. There are 14 residues in the CDR3. CDR3 protein: CASSLSFFQETQYF. The CDR3 DNA follows: TGTGCCAGCAGCCTCTCCTTTTTCCAAGAGACCCAGTACTTC. Supplemented by reference TRBV7-2 and TRBJ2-5, the full variable domain reads GAGVSQSPSNKVTEKGKDVELRCDPISGHTALYWYRQSLGQGLEFLIYFQGNSAPDKSGLPSDRFSAERTGGSVSTLTIQRTQQEDSAVYLCASSLSFFQETQYFGPGTRLLVL.

A remark on this clone: Different DNA sequences within this sample yield the same CDR3. The CDR3 sequence is CASSQDIDQPQHF. Written as DNA, the CDR3 is TGCGCCAGCAGCCAAGATATAGATCAGCCCCAGCATTTT. The rearrangement links TRBV4-3 to TRBJ1-5, with no clear D. The CDR3 contains 13 residues. Germline assignment: CDR1 LGHNA and CDR2 YSLEER. With 0 bases removed from V and 5 bases from J, the gap between germline ends came to 5 bases.